The rows below give T cell receptor beta chains drawn from one sample of a study of cytomegalovirus exposure and HLA in healthy donors. The table came from immunoSEQ multiplex PCR; TCRdb's copy has only in-frame clones and leaves some out. The table lists around 150,000 clones, around 88% of them singletons. Sequences were obtained from PBMCs. Receptors originate from a woman in her 30s in good health and CMV-seronegative. Both conserved end residues are part of each CDR3. The order of the fields is D gene, J gene, clone size, V gene, CDR3 DNA, CDR3 protein. A D gene is named only where the DNA matches it firmly. Size tells how often a clone was seen (once, few, many) or the class of an expanded clone, and some rows leave it out.

d_gene: .; j_gene: TRBJ2-2; abundance: .; v_gene: TRBV2; CDR3nt: TGTGCCAGCAGGCGACTAGTCACCGGGGAGCTGTTTTTT; CDR3aa: CASRRLVTGELFF
d_gene: .; j_gene: TRBJ2-7; abundance: .; v_gene: TRBV28; CDR3nt: TGTGCCAGCAGTTTACGGGGGTCCCTCTCCTACGAGCAGTACTTC; CDR3aa: CASSLRGSLSYEQYF
d_gene: TRBD1; j_gene: TRBJ2-1; abundance: .; v_gene: TRBV15; CDR3nt: TGTGCCACCAGCACCCCGGGACAGGGACAATATGAGCAGTTCTTC; CDR3aa: CATSTPGQGQYEQFF
d_gene: .; j_gene: TRBJ1-1; abundance: .; v_gene: TRBV5-1; CDR3nt: TGCGCCAGCAGCCCCGCGACAGGAGGAGTTCCTGAAGCTTTCTTT; CDR3aa: CASSPATGGVPEAFF
d_gene: .; j_gene: TRBJ1-1; abundance: .; v_gene: TRBV7-8; CDR3nt: TGTGCCAGCAGCTACCTTAGTCGGGGTATGAACACTGAAGCTTTCTTT; CDR3aa: CASSYLSRGMNTEAFF
d_gene: TRBD1; j_gene: TRBJ1-1; abundance: once; v_gene: TRBV11-2; CDR3nt: TGTGCCAGCAGGTTGACAGGGGGCTTCACTGAAGCTTTCTTT; CDR3aa: CASRLTGGFTEAFF
d_gene: .; j_gene: TRBJ1-2; abundance: once; v_gene: TRBV11-3; CDR3nt: TGTGCCAGCAGCTTAGGAGGCTATGGCTACACCTTC; CDR3aa: CASSLGGYGYTF
d_gene: .; j_gene: TRBJ1-5; abundance: .; v_gene: TRBV7-2; CDR3nt: TGTGCCAGCAGCTTTTCCTGGGCAGGCAATCAGCCCCAGCATTTT; CDR3aa: CASSFSWAGNQPQHF
d_gene: TRBD1; j_gene: TRBJ2-3; abundance: once; v_gene: TRBV5-1; CDR3nt: TGCGCCAGCAGCCTCGGACAGGGGACCTACACAGATACGCAGTATTTT; CDR3aa: CASSLGQGTYTDTQYF
d_gene: .; j_gene: TRBJ2-2; abundance: .; v_gene: TRBV15; CDR3nt: TGTGCCACCAGCAGAGGGGGGCGAGTCACCGGGGAGCTGTTTTTT; CDR3aa: CATSRGGRVTGELFF
d_gene: .; j_gene: TRBJ1-2; abundance: .; v_gene: TRBV14; CDR3nt: TGTGCCAGCAGCCAAACGGCGGATCCTCCCTATGGCTACACCTTC; CDR3aa: CASSQTADPPYGYTF
d_gene: .; j_gene: TRBJ2-5; abundance: once; v_gene: TRBV9; CDR3nt: TGTGCCAGCAGCGCCGGGGAGACCCAGTACTTC; CDR3aa: CASSAGETQYF